These 18 T cell receptor beta chains originate from one sample sequenced in a study of T cell repertoires in cytomegalovirus infection (dated by TCRdb to between 2019 and 2020). Instrument used: Illumina HiSeq 1500. TCRdb handled the public reads itself, with Q25 trimming in fastp and clone calling in MiXCR, and kept productive beta chains. Every entry covers one CDR3 protein and lists the most common genes and DNA from its rows. The sample table lists fewer than 60,000 distinct CDR3 sequences, around a fifth of them with a count of one. The ten largest clones represent roughly 75% of the sample. The label giving this sample's treatment or condition can be read as: in vitro stimulation with specific CMV peptide epitopes to enrich CMV-specific T cells. These receptors have no known antigen. The source was CD8+ T cells from cultured PBMCs, collected from culture after CMV antigen stimulation. Every receptor here comes from a human donor in good health (CMV status not recorded). Some clones in this sample may be carry-over from other donors' samples.

The count of this clonotype is one. This sequence joins TRBV7-2 and TRBJ2-3; no firm D call. Germline CDR1 reads SGHTA; CDR2 reads FQGNSA. The CDR3 covers 13 residues. Trimming stripped 3 bases from V and 4 bases from J, with 8 bases between. Here the CDR3 DNA reads TGTGCCAGCAGCTTTTTGTTTCCAGATACGCAGTATTTT. This sequence encodes CASSFLFPDTQYF.

This clonotype came up a few times. The V call is TRBV28, the J call TRBJ1-3, with 10 bases matching TRBD1. The length of the CDR3 is 17 residues. Per germline, CDR1 MDHEN and CDR2 SYDVKM. Trimming cost V 2 bases and J 3 bases; bases outside gene matches: 7. The CDR3 protein is CASSLGGTGVVGNTIYF. DNA of the CDR3: TGTGCCAGCAGTTTAGGCGGGACAGGGGTGGTTGGAAACACCATATATTTT.

In its sample, this clonotype was seen a few times. V usage is TRBV23-1 and J usage is TRBJ2-7; possible D gene TRBD1, 5 bases. TRBV23-1 is assigned to the ORF class and has an uncertain function. Trimming pared 3 bases from V and 3 bases from J, leaving 18 bases between. The CDR3 totals 16 residues. This CDR3 reads CASSHPQGKLNYEQYF. The CDR3 DNA follows: TGCGCCAGCAGTCATCCTCAGGGTAAACTAAACTACGAGCAGTACTTC.

The chain uses TRBV15 and TRBJ2-5, with 9 bases fitting TRBD1. The CDR3 runs 15 residues. Germline V CDR1 and CDR2: LNHNV, YYDKDF (reference sequence). V shed 7 bases, J shed 3 bases, and the junction held 9 bases outside the gene matches. The CDR3 is CATIDTGTGKETQYF. CDR3 DNA sequence: TGTGCCACCATCGATACCGGGACAGGGAAAGAGACCCAGTACTTC.

For this clonotype: The limits of the CDR3 on the DNA are not certain, so only TCRdb's listed CDR3 is given. The chain employs TRBV12-3 or TRBV12-4 and TRBJ1-2. From its first to its last residue, the CDR3 has 24 amino acids. CDR3 sequence reads: CASSLELALERGYTFGSGQRGYTF.

A few counts support this clonotype. V usage is TRBV6-2 or TRBV6-3 and J usage is TRBJ1-1, with 8 bases identical to TRBD1. Germline V gene data show CDR1 as MNHEY and CDR2 as SVGEGT. The CDR3 loop spans 13 amino acids. The junction had 2 bases not matched to a gene; V was cut back by 2 bases and J by 6 bases. The CDR3 DNA sequence: TGTGCCAGCAGTTACCTGGACAGGGCTGAAGCTTTCTTT. Translating gives CASSYLDRAEAFF.

J is TRBJ1-2 and V is TRBV12-3 or TRBV12-4; perhaps TRBD1 as D (5 bases). V was clipped by 5 bases and J by 6 bases, with 13 bases between them. This CDR3 contains 13 residues. Here the CDR3 DNA reads TGTGCCAGCAGTGGAGGGACTGCTCATGGCTACACCTTC. It is translated as CASSGGTAHGYTF.

This clonotype turned up a few times. The V and J genes are TRBV7-9 and TRBJ1-2, with 10 bases that match TRBD1. CDR1 and CDR2 from the germline V gene are SEHNR and FQNEAQ (reference sequence). V shed 5 bases and J 5 bases; nucleotides not matched to a gene: 5. The CDR3 contains 14 residues. The CDR3 loop is CASSGGTGDYGYTF. The CDR3 coding sequence is TGTGCCAGCAGCGGAGGGACAGGGGATTATGGCTACACCTTC.

This clonotype was seen a handful of times. The junction shows a germline mismatch at one end, possibly a read error. This chain uses TRBV7-7 with TRBJ2-5; the D gene is possibly TRBD1 (6 bases). The CDR3 contains 13 residues. The germline CDR1 and CDR2 sequences are SSHAT and FNYEAQ (reference sequence). For the CDR3, the DNA is TGTGCTAGCAGTTTTACAGGGTCAGAGACCCAGTACTTC. Residues: CASSFTGSETQYF.

The chain links TRBV14 to TRBJ2-3, with TRBD1 matching 7 bases. Germline V gives CDR1 SGHDN, CDR2 FVKESK. Losses at the gene ends were 8 bases for V and 4 bases for J; bases not matched to a gene: 6. The CDR3 totals 13 residues. In nucleotides, the CDR3 is TGTGCCAGCGGACGAACAGGGGCAGATACGCAGTATTTT. Its translation: CASGRTGADTQYF.

This clonotype appeared a few times. The rearrangement uses TRBV11-2 and TRBJ2-3, with TRBD1 as a possible D gene (6 bases). Germline CDR1 SGHAT, CDR2 FQNNGV. Trimming shortened V by 10 bases and J by 6 bases, and 11 bases separated the two germline ends. The CDR3 has 11 amino acids. As DNA, the CDR3 is TGTGCCACCACCCAGGGGGATACGCAGTATTTT. Encoded protein: CATTQGDTQYF.

The table lists this clonotype with a few counts. The chain joins TRBV12-5 to TRBJ1-1; D is unclear. V dropped 1 base and J dropped 4 bases, with 4 bases sitting between them. CDR3 length: 12 amino acids. The germline V gene encodes CDR1 LGHNT and CDR2 FRNRAP. This CDR3 reads CASGLASTEAFF. The CDR3 DNA reads TGTGCTAGTGGTTTGGCAAGCACTGAAGCTTTCTTT.

The chain recombines TRBV10-3 with TRBJ1-2; 8 nucleotides align to TRBD1. With V trimmed by 0 bases and J by 5 bases, 5 bases remained unmatched. CDR1 and CDR2 (germline): ENHRY, SYGVKD. There are 15 residues in the CDR3. This CDR3 reads CAISESQTGAYGYTF. The CDR3 bases are TGTGCCATCAGTGAGTCGCAGACAGGGGCTTATGGCTACACCTTC.

The rearrangement links TRBV7-8 to TRBJ2-7; D might be TRBD2 (5 bases). The CDR3 contains 15 residues. V was trimmed by 1 base and J by 2 bases, leaving 12 bases between them. Looked up from germline, CDR1 is SGHVS and CDR2 is FQNEAQ. The CDR3 spells CASSLEAGRTYEQYF. DNA for the CDR3: TGTGCCAGCAGCTTAGAGGCGGGCCGTACCTACGAGCAGTACTTC.

The rearrangement links TRBV7-4 to TRBJ1-1, with D possibly TRBD1 on 6 matching bases. Germline V gene data show CDR1 as SGHVT and CDR2 as SQSDAQ. The CDR3 is 16 residues long. V was clipped by 7 bases and J by 1 base, with 19 bases between them. CDR3 nucleotide sequence: TGTGCCAGCACCCCTTTAACAGGGACTTCGAACACTGAAGCTTTCTTT. This translates into CASTPLTGTSNTEAFF.

This sequence joins TRBV7-9 and TRBJ2-7; D is possibly TRBD1 (6 bases). V dropped 1 base and J dropped 4 bases, with 14 bases sitting between them. Germline V CDR1 and CDR2: SEHNR, FQNEAQ (reference sequence). CDR3 length equals 15 residues. This chain's CDR3 is CASSLGQGLGYEQYF. In DNA form, the CDR3 reads TGTGCCAGCAGCTTAGGCCAGGGGTTGGGGTACGAGCAGTACTTC.

This clonotype has more than one count but fewer than ten. The V call is TRBV4-2, the J call TRBJ2-7; 11 bases are a match to TRBD2. Germline V gives CDR1 LGHNA, CDR2 YNFKEQ. The V gene end was trimmed by 4 bases and the J gene end by 5 bases; junction bases not matched to a gene: 16. The CDR3 has 18 residues. CDR3 in DNA: TGTGCCAGCAGCCTCCAGACCGGGACTAGCGGCAATATTGACGAGCAGTACTTC. Its translation is CASSLQTGTSGNIDEQYF.

V usage is TRBV7-9 and J usage is TRBJ1-5, with 7 bases aligning to TRBD1. With V trimmed by 1 base and J by 9 bases, 3 bases remained unmatched. This CDR3 contains 13 residues. In germline, CDR1 is SEHNR, CDR2 FQNEAQ (reference sequence). DNA of the CDR3: TGTGCCAGCAGCTTAGGAGGGGGCGGGCCCCAGCATTTT. As protein: CASSLGGGGPQHF.